This TCR beta chain stems from a study of T cells in localized non-small cell lung cancer. For this clone: The antigen is undetermined.

CDR1 and CDR2 from the germline V gene are SNHLY and FYNNEI. CDR3 length equals 13 residues. With V trimmed by 6 bases and J by 6 bases, 7 bases remained unmatched. General study findings and limits: Median detection of top 100 tumor clones in adjacent lung was 57 clones.

TCRdb's table, derived via immunoSEQ multiplex PCR, lists solely in-frame clones and lacks some. The table shows about 74,000 clones, with 70% to 85% occurring only once. V gene TRBV2 combines with J gene TRBJ2-7, with 8 bases aligning to TRBD2. The specimen was peripheral blood, collected before any cancer treatment. The sequence came from a female donor over 55 with stage I lung adenocarcinoma. CDR3 bases: TGTGCCAGCAGCGTGGGACTAGAACGCGAGCAGTACTTC. Translation: CASSVGLEREQYF.